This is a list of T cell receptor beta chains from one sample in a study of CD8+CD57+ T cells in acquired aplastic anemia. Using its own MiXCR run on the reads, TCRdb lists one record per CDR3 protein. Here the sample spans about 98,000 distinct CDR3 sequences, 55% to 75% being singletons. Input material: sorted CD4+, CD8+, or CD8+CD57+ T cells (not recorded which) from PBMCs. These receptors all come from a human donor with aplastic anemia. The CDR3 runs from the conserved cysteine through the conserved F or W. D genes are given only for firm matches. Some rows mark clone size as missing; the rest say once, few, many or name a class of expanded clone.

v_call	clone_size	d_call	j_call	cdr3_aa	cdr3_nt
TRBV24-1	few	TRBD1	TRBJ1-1	CATRGTGMNTEAFF	TGTGCCACCAGGGGGACAGGGATGAACACTGAAGCTTTCTTT
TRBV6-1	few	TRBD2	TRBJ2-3	CASIRTSGTADTQYF	TGTGCCAGCATAAGAACTAGCGGGACTGCAGATACGCAGTATTTT
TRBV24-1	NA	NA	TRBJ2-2	CATGQANTGELFF	TGTGCCACGGGGCAAGCGAACACCGGGGAGCTGTTTTTT
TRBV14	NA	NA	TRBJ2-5	CASSQLGQFGETQYF	TGTGCCAGCAGCCAACTTGGACAGTTCGGCGAGACCCAGTACTTC
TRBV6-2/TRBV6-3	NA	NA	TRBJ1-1	CASRTGQTTEAFF	TGTGCCAGCAGAACGGGCCAGACCACTGAAGCTTTCTTT
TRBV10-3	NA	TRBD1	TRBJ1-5	CAISTTGGEVQHF	TGTGCCATCAGTACGACAGGGGGCGAGGTCCAGCATTTT
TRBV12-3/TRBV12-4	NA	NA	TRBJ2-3	CASSYPADTQYF	TGTGCCAGCAGTTACCCCGCAGATACGCAGTATTTT
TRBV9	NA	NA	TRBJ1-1	CASSVGGGGNTEAFF	TGTGCCAGCAGCGTAGGAGGAGGCGGGAACACTGAAGCTTTCTTT
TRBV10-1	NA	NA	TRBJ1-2	CANAGARGDLDYGYTF	TGCGCCAACGCAGGGGCCCGGGGCGACTTGGACTATGGCTACACCTTC
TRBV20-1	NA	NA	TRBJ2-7	CSAKESTETEQYF	TGCAGTGCCAAGGAGTCGACAGAGACCGAGCAGTACTTC
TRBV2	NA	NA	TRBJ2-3	CATQSGTSTDTQYF	TGTGCCACCCAGTCGGGGACTAGCACAGATACGCAGTATTTT
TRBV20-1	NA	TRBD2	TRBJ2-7	CSASTSGSSYEQYF	TGCAGTGCTTCGACTAGCGGGAGCTCCTACGAGCAGTACTTC
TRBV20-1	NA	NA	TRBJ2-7	CSASLRGGRTYEQYF	TGCAGTGCCAGTTTGAGGGGAGGACGTACCTACGAGCAGTACTTC
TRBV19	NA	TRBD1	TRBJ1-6	CASTSGTGNSPLHF	TGTGCCAGTACCTCCGGGACAGGGAATTCACCCCTCCACTTT
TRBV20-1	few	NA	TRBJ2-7	CSASPTGTYEQYF	TGCAGTGCTAGTCCGACTGGGACCTACGAGCAGTACTTC
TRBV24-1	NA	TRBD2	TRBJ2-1	CATSDATSVPYNEQFF	TGTGCCACCAGTGACGCTACTAGCGTTCCCTACAATGAGCAGTTCTTC
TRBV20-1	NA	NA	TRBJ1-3	CSARSVYSGNTIYF	TGCAGTGCTAGATCCGTGTACTCTGGAAACACCATATATTTT
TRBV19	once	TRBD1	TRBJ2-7	CASSETGIFNEQYF	TGTGCCAGTAGTGAGACAGGGATCTTCAACGAGCAGTACTTC
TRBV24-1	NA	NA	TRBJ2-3	CATSRSDTQYF	TGTGCCACCTCCCGGTCAGATACGCAGTATTTT
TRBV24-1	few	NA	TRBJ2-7	CATSEGGSGEQYF	TGTGCCACCAGTGAGGGTGGTTCAGGGGAGCAGTACTTC
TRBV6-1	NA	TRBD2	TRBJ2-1	CASSPGLAGRNDQFF	TGTGCCAGCAGTCCGGGACTAGCGGGAAGGAATGATCAGTTCTTC
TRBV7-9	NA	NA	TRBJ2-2	CANRPPLNTGELFF	TGTGCAAATCGCCCCCCCCTGAACACCGGGGAGCTGTTTTTT
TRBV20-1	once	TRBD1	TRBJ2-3	CSARDDRGRIRGNQPQYF	TGCAGTGCTAGAGACGACAGGGGGCGGATAAGAGGGAATCAGCCCCAGTATTTT
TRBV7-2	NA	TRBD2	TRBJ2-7	CASSLTGGSHEQYF	TGTGCCAGCAGCTTAACGGGGGGGTCTCACGAGCAGTACTTC
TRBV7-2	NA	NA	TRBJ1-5	CASSLVRDQPQHF	TGTGCCAGCAGCTTAGTCAGGGATCAGCCCCAGCATTTT
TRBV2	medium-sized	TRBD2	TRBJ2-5	CASSEVRAGGPETQYF	TGTGCCAGCAGTGAAGTAAGAGCGGGGGGGCCTGAGACCCAGTACTTC
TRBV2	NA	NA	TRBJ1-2	CASSPGGRGGGYTF	TGTGCCAGCAGCCCTGGCGGGAGAGGCGGAGGCTACACCTTC
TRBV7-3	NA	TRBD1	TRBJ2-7	CASSSTGVYEQYF	TGTGCCAGCAGCTCCACAGGGGTGTACGAGCAGTACTTC
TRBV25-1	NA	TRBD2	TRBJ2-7	CASSVGGPKEQYF	TGTGCCAGCAGTGTGGGAGGGCCGAAAGAGCAGTACTTC
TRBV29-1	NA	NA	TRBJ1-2	CSVMGQHGYTF	TGCAGCGTTATGGGGCAGCATGGCTACACCTTC
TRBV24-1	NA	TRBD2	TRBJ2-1	CATRPSSGGAWGEQFF	TGTGCCACCAGGCCTTCTAGCGGGGGGGCCTGGGGTGAGCAGTTCTTC
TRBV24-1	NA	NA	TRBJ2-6	CATRIHSYSGANVLTF	TGTGCCACCCGTATACACAGCTACTCTGGGGCCAACGTCCTGACTTTC
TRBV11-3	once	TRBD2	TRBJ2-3	CASSLGTSGYTQYF	TGTGCCAGCAGCCTTGGGACTAGCGGGTATACGCAGTATTTT
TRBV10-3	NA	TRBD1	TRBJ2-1	CASGTGGPFHYNEQFF	TGTGCCTCCGGGACAGGGGGTCCCTTCCACTACAATGAGCAGTTCTTC
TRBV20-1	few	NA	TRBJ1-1	CSARGDTDTEAFF	TGCAGTGCTAGGGGGGATACTGACACTGAAGCTTTCTTT
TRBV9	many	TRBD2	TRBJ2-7	CASSASSGGAYEQYF	TGTGCCAGCAGCGCCTCTAGCGGGGGGGCATACGAGCAGTACTTC
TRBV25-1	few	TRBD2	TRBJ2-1	CASSPGLAGGPNNEQFF	TGTGCCAGCAGCCCGGGACTAGCGGGAGGCCCCAACAATGAGCAGTTCTTC
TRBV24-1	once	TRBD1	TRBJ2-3	CATSRTGGSMTDTQYF	TGTGCCACCAGCCGGACAGGGGGCTCCATGACAGATACGCAGTATTTT
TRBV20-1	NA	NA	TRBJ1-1	CSAKEGLSTEAFF	TGCAGTGCTAAAGAGGGTTTGAGTACTGAAGCTTTCTTT